Presented here are 31 T cell receptor beta chains from one specimen sequenced in a study of T cell repertoires in cytomegalovirus infection (dated by TCRdb to between 2018 and 2020). These receptors' targets are unknown. The label giving this sample's treatment or condition can be read as: in vitro stimulation with specific CMV peptide epitopes to enrich CMV-specific T cells. TCRdb lists the instrument as Illumina HiSeq 1500. Through fastp at Q25 and MiXCR, TCRdb rebuilt clones from the public reads, retaining in-frame beta chains. Rows merge per CDR3 protein into single entries with the most common DNA and genes. The sample profile shows some 700,000 distinct CDR3 sequences; around 35% of them were found once. About 18% of the sample comes from the top ten. The sequencing here drew on cultured PBMCs, taken from culture after CMV antigen stimulation. Receptors were obtained from a human donor in good health (CMV status not recorded). Some clones in this sample may be carry-over from other donors' samples.

This clonotype was detected many times. The chain joins TRBV7-6 to TRBJ2-1; 12 nucleotides match TRBD1. J gave up 7 bases and V 5 bases, and 6 bases lay outside the gene matches. The length of the CDR3 is 15 residues. Germline loops: CDR1 SGHVS, CDR2 FNYEAQ. CDR3 protein: CASSPPGQGANEQFF. The CDR3 nucleotides read TGTGCCAGCAGCCCGCCGGGACAGGGGGCAAATGAGCAGTTCTTC.

This clonotype was detected a few times. The V and J genes are TRBV10-3 and TRBJ2-3; 9 bases agree with TRBD2. The CDR3 extends over 15 amino acids. The germline V gene encodes CDR1 ENHRY and CDR2 SYGVKD. Trimming at V came to 4 bases and at J to 0 bases, leaving 2 bases not matched to a gene. DNA for the CDR3: TGTGCCATCAGTGTCGCGGGGGGGAGCACAGATACGCAGTATTTT. This gives the protein CAISVAGGSTDTQYF.

The chain recombines TRBV19 with TRBJ1-5, with D uncertain. CDR1 LNHDA and CDR2 SQIVND come from the germline V gene (reference sequence). V lost 4 bases and J lost 11, with 15 bases in between. The CDR3 totals 13 residues. The CDR3 reads CASSTTLFESQHF. The CDR3 DNA reads as TGTGCCAGTAGTACGACCCTTTTCGAGTCCCAGCATTTT. Combining the CDR3 with reference TRBV19 and TRBJ1-5 gives the whole variable domain DGGITQSPKYLFRKEGQNVTLSCEQNLNHDAMYWYRQDPGQGLRLIYYSQIVNDFQKGDIAEGYSVSREKKESFPLTVTSAQKNPTAFYLCASSTTLFESQHFGDGTRLSIL.

This chain joins TRBV7-8 and TRBJ2-1; TRBD2 might be the D (5 bases). Germline lookup yields CDR1 SGHVS and CDR2 FQNEAQ. The V and J ends lost 2 bases and 4 bases respectively, with 15 bases between them. The CDR3 spans 16 residues. The DNA for the CDR3 is TGTGCCAGCAGCTTACAGGCGGGCAGCCTTTACAATGAGCAGTTCTTC. Translation gives CASSLQAGSLYNEQFF.

This clonotype showed up just a few times. The chain employs TRBV12-3 or TRBV12-4 and TRBJ1-2; possible D gene TRBD1, 5 bases. This CDR3 has 14 residues. V lost 7 bases and J 0 bases, leaving 12 bases between the germline ends. In DNA form, the CDR3 reads TGTGCCAGCACCTGGAAGGGGACTAACTATGGCTACACCTTC. Its protein product is CASTWKGTNYGYTF.

V usage is TRBV20-1 and J usage is TRBJ2-1; D is perhaps TRBD2 (5 bases). Deletions cut 2 bases from V and 8 bases from J, with 13 bases between. The CDR3 is made up of 13 amino acids. Germline assignment: CDR1 DFQATT and CDR2 SNEGSKA (reference sequence). In DNA form, the CDR3 reads TGCAGTGCTAGACGGATAGCTAGCCATGAGCAGTTCTTC. Translation gives CSARRIASHEQFF.

This clonotype came up many times. The chain links TRBV7-9 to TRBJ2-4; TRBD1 aligns across 7 bases. The length of the CDR3 is 14 residues. CDR1 and CDR2 from the germline V gene are SEHNR and FQNEAQ (reference sequence). V trimming: 6 bases; J trimming: 5 bases; junction bases outside the gene matches: 7. The CDR3 is CASSPYQGENIQYF. The CDR3 bases are TGTGCCAGCAGTCCTTATCAGGGGGAAAACATTCAGTACTTC.

The genes are TRBV7-9 and TRBJ1-2; tentatively, D is TRBD1 (5 bases). The CDR3 consists of 14 residues. CDR1 and CDR2 (germline): SEHNR, FQNEAQ (reference sequence). V lost 1 base to trimming and J lost 4 bases, with 10 bases between them. The CDR3 loop is CASSLDDSFYGYTF. The CDR3 DNA follows: TGTGCCAGCAGCTTAGACGACAGCTTCTATGGCTACACCTTC.

There are many counts of this clonotype. The chain carries TRBV7-8 and TRBJ1-4; D call uncertain. Germline values: CDR1 SGHVS, CDR2 FQNEAQ. The CDR3 loop spans 14 amino acids. Between the trimmed V and J ends, which lost 5 bases and 5 bases, there was a span of 12 bases. CDR3 bases: TGTGCCAGCAGCCCCGGACCTCAGAATGAAAAACTGTTTTTT. It is translated as CASSPGPQNEKLFF.

Regarding this clonotype: Mismatch with germline at one junction end may stem from a read error. This chain links TRBV7-2 with TRBJ1-1, with D maybe TRBD1 (6 bases). Germline assignment: CDR1 SGHTA and CDR2 FQGNSA. There are 14 residues in the CDR3. The CDR3 nucleotides read TGTGCCAGCAGGATACAGGGAGTTGGTACTGAGGCTTTCTTT. It codes for CASRIQGVGTEAFF.

This clonotype has only one observation. A much bigger clone sits one base away, suggesting this may be a read error. The conserved phenylalanine or tryptophan is not found at the CDR3 terminus, so this likely reflects a read error. This sequence joins TRBV7-2 and TRBJ2-4, with a tentative D call TRBD1 (6 bases). V was shortened by 5 bases and J by 6 bases, with 14 bases between the two germline ends. The CDR3 contains 14 residues. Germline loops: CDR1 SGHTA, CDR2 FQGNSA. The CDR3 region is CASSPYREGNIQYL. For the CDR3, the DNA is TGTGCCAGCAGCCCTTACAGGGAAGGAAACATTCAGTACCTC.

The rearrangement uses TRBV27 and TRBJ2-5; 8 bases map to TRBD1. The germline V gene has CDR1 MNHEY and CDR2 SMNVEV (reference sequence). The CDR3 contains 16 residues. J was trimmed by 0 bases and V by 5 bases; bases with no gene match: 8. The CDR3 DNA follows: TGTGCCAGCAGTGCATTGTGGGACAGGTACCAAGAGACCCAGTACTTC. Protein: CASSALWDRYQETQYF.

This sequence joins TRBV7-4 and TRBJ2-1; TRBD2 is a possible D gene (6 bases). The germline V gene has CDR1 SGHVT and CDR2 SQSDAQ. This CDR3 region has 16 residues. The V gene lost 11 bases and the J gene lost 0 bases, with 20 bases spanning the gap. The CDR3 protein is CAARKRGLLSYNEQFF. DNA for the CDR3: TGTGCCGCGAGGAAACGAGGACTACTCTCCTACAATGAGCAGTTCTTC.

This clonotype has at least ten counts. This chain joins TRBV6-2 or TRBV6-3 and TRBJ1-1; D is ambiguous. The V end lost 7 bases, the J end lost 0 bases, and 6 bases lay between the germline ends. Germline CDR1 reads MNHEY; CDR2 reads SVGEGT. This CDR3 comprises 12 residues. CDR3 sequence (DNA): TGTGCCAGCAAGGGTCTGAACACTGAAGCTTTCTTT. Translated, it gives CASKGLNTEAFF.

This clonotype was counted a few times. The gene calls are TRBV7-9 and TRBJ2-7; D may correspond to TRBD1 or TRBD2 (5 bases each). Per the germline V gene, CDR1 is SEHNR and CDR2 is FQNEAQ (reference sequence). V was clipped by 7 bases and J by 6 bases, with 22 bases between them. The CDR3 covers 15 residues. This chain's CDR3 is CASTVGAFEGGEQYF. CDR3 nucleotides: TGTGCCAGCACCGTCGGGGCGTTCGAAGGAGGCGAGCAGTACTTC.

A note on this clonotype: This sequence may be a read error, since a much larger clone differs from it by one base. Lacking the conserved final phenylalanine or tryptophan, this CDR3 likely reflects a read error. The gene calls are TRBV7-8 and TRBJ2-1; 8 bases agree with TRBD2. Germline trimming cut 5 bases from V and 1 base from J; bases unmatched to any gene: 4. The CDR3 length is 15 residues. In germline, CDR1 is SGHVS, CDR2 FQNEAQ. The CDR3 DNA sequence: TGTGCCAGCAGCCGCTCTAGCGGGTCCTACAATGAGCAGTTCTAC. Its protein product is CASSRSSGSYNEQFY.

This clonotype was seen only a few times. This chain uses TRBV7-9 with TRBJ1-6; the D is unclear. V lost 6 bases and J 3 bases, leaving 12 bases between the germline ends. CDR1 and CDR2 from the germline V gene are SEHNR and FQNEAQ (reference sequence). The CDR3 extends over 15 amino acids. The CDR3 reads CASSDIGFYNSPLHF. For the CDR3, the DNA is TGTGCCAGCAGTGACATAGGATTCTATAATTCACCCCTCCACTTT.

The chain employs TRBV19 and TRBJ1-1; TRBD1 matches 8 bases. The V gene's germline CDR1 is LNHDA and CDR2 SQIVND (reference sequence). Trimming took 5 bases from V and 3 from J; bases not matched to a gene: 8. The CDR3 totals 15 residues. The CDR3 DNA reads TGTGCCAGTAGTGTCTCGGACAGGGTGTACACTGAAGCTTTCTTT. It translates to CASSVSDRVYTEAFF.

The rearrangement joins TRBV6-6 to TRBJ2-2; D call uncertain. Trimming took off 7 bases at V and 6 bases at J, with 15 bases between the two ends. The germline V gene has CDR1 MNHNY and CDR2 SVGAGI (reference sequence). This CDR3 region has 14 residues. CDR3 sequence: CASKGQVIAGELFF. The DNA for the CDR3 is TGTGCCAGCAAGGGCCAGGTTATCGCCGGGGAGCTGTTTTTT.

This sequence joins TRBV7-9 and TRBJ2-1; no clear D gene. Germline V lookup: CDR1 SEHNR, CDR2 FQNEAQ (reference sequence). The CDR3 extends over 16 amino acids. The ends were cut back, 1 base at V and 4 bases at J, with 14 bases in the middle. For the CDR3, the DNA is TGTGCCAGCAGCTTAGACTTCAGACCCCCTTACAATGAGCAGTTCTTC. It yields the protein CASSLDFRPPYNEQFF. Full variable domain (remainder filled in from reference TRBV7-9 and TRBJ2-1): DTGVSQNPRHKITKRGQNVTFRCDPISEHNRLYWYRQTLGQGPEFLTYFQNEAQLEKSRLLSDRFSAERPKGSFSTLEIQRTEQGDSAMYLCASSLDFRPPYNEQFFGPGTRLTVL.

The chain employs TRBV6-6 and TRBJ2-2; 11 nucleotides agree with TRBD2. CDR3 length equals 17 residues. Looked up from germline, CDR1 is MNHNY and CDR2 is SVGAGI (reference sequence). The J segment lost 4 bases and the V segment lost 2 bases, leaving 6 bases of the junction unmatched. CDR3 residues: CASSYTLAGGGTGELFF. Written as DNA, the CDR3 is TGTGCCAGCAGTTACACGTTAGCGGGAGGGGGCACCGGGGAGCTGTTTTTT.

This clonotype was seen only a few times. The V and J genes are TRBV7-2 and TRBJ1-1, with D perhaps TRBD1 (5 bases). From germline, CDR1 is SGHTA and CDR2 FQGNSA. V lost 5 bases, J lost 2 bases, and 12 bases lay in between. There are 14 residues in the CDR3. For the CDR3, the DNA is TGTGCCAGCAGCACCCGGGGACCTAACACTGAAGCTTTCTTT. Protein: CASSTRGPNTEAFF.

The V call is TRBV7-6, the J call TRBJ2-1; the match to TRBD2 covers 10 bases. The CDR3 is 16 residues long. Germline CDR1 SGHVS, CDR2 FNYEAQ. V gave up 5 bases and J gave up 7 bases; unmatched junction bases: 11. The CDR3 DNA reads as TGTGCCAGCAGCGCTACGATAGCGGGAGGAGGAAATGAGCAGTTCTTC. Its translation is CASSATIAGGGNEQFF.

The chain joins TRBV6-1 to TRBJ1-6; a weak D match, TRBD1 (5 bases). Per germline, CDR1 MNHNS and CDR2 SASEGT. The CDR3 runs 15 residues. The ends were cut back, 0 bases at V and 6 bases at J, with 9 bases in the middle. The CDR3 DNA sequence: TGTGCCAGCAGTGAAGCAGGGGAGTTTAATTCACCCCTCCACTTT. This translates into CASSEAGEFNSPLHF.

The J gene is TRBJ1-6, the V gene TRBV28; D might be TRBD1 (5 bases). Germline CDR1 reads MDHEN; CDR2 reads SYDVKM. Between the trimmed V and J ends, which lost 8 bases and 8 bases, there was a span of 10 bases. The CDR3 covers 12 residues. CDR3 residues: CASGQGYSPLHF. The CDR3 DNA reads TGTGCCAGCGGTCAGGGATATTCACCCCTCCACTTT.

This clonotype was observed a few times. The chain recombines TRBV12-3 or TRBV12-4 with TRBJ2-3; 11 nucleotides align to TRBD1. The CDR3 contains 16 residues. V lost 6 bases, J lost 5 bases, and 10 bases stayed unmatched. CDR3 region: CASSPGQGASGDTQYF. CDR3 bases: TGTGCCAGCAGCCCTGGACAGGGGGCATCGGGAGATACGCAGTATTTT.

This clonotype appeared a few times. The chain couples TRBV6-1 to TRBJ1-1; possibly TRBD1 for D (5 bases). This CDR3 has 13 residues. Germline CDR1 is MNHNS and CDR2 is SASEGT. V was shortened by 4 bases and J by 3 bases, with 9 bases between the two germline ends. Here the CDR3 reads CASSGEGYTEAFF. CDR3 DNA: TGTGCCAGCAGTGGCGAGGGGTACACTGAAGCTTTCTTT.

The V gene is TRBV4-3, the J gene TRBJ2-1; 10 nucleotides align to TRBD2. The CDR3 consists of 13 residues. Germline CDR1 reads LGHNA; CDR2 reads YSLEER. The junction had 9 bases not matched to a gene; V was cut back by 6 bases and J by 13 bases. The CDR3 loop reads CASSRLAGAPQFF. The CDR3 nucleotides are TGCGCCAGCAGTCGCCTAGCGGGAGCCCCCCAGTTCTTC.

The chain has TRBV14 and TRBJ2-3; 7 nucleotides agree with TRBD1. V was pared by 4 bases and J by 0 bases, with 7 bases of the junction left unmatched. Germline lookup yields CDR1 SGHDN and CDR2 FVKESK. The CDR3 is made up of 16 amino acids. CDR3 nucleotide sequence: TGTGCCAGCAGCCGAGGACAGGCTATCAGCACAGATACGCAGTATTTT. Translated: CASSRGQAISTDTQYF.

This clonotype was counted only a few times. The chain is built from TRBV7-9 and TRBJ1-4; TRBD1 matches 8 bases. CDR1 is SEHNR and CDR2 is FQNEAQ in the germline V gene (reference sequence). The CDR3 spans 14 residues. The trim removed 7 bases at V and 5 bases at J, leaving 6 bases unmatched. CDR3 region: CASTGQGRNEKLFF. The CDR3 DNA follows: TGTGCCAGCACCGGACAGGGTAGGAATGAAAAACTGTTTTTT.

The chain recombines TRBV7-2 with TRBJ1-2; 8 bases line up with TRBD1. Germline CDR1 reads SGHTA; CDR2 reads FQGNSA. This CDR3 contains 14 residues. V gave up 2 bases and J gave up 8 bases; unmatched junction bases: 7. Written as DNA, the CDR3 is TGTGCCAGCAGCTTAAGTGGACAGGGCAGGGGCTACACCTTC. This codes for CASSLSGQGRGYTF.